This TCR beta chain was observed in a study of graft-versus-host responses after intestinal transplantation. For the study at large: All recipients got anti-thymocyte globulin induction, then tacrolimus and steroids for about 3 years.

Clones were read by immunoSEQ multiplex PCR, and TCRdb kept only the in-frame ones, dropping some. This sample yields 15,000 to 20,000 clones, of which around 83% are seen a single time; 3.8% belongs to the top ten. Lymphocytes (intraepithelial and lamina propria) were released by processing the graft tissue. In germline, CDR1 is SGDLS, CDR2 YYNGEE. Trimming removed 0 bases at V and 0 bases at J, with 11 bases between. The CDR3 runs 16 residues. The source of this sequence is a human patient who received an intestinal transplant, so some T cells may come from the graft donor. The V gene is TRBV9, the J gene TRBJ2-3; no clear D gene. The starting material was ileum tissue, obtained around 580 days after intestinal transplantation. The CDR3 region is CASSVEPRQSTDTQYF. The CDR3 bases are TGTGCCAGCAGCGTAGAGCCTAGACAAAGCACAGATACGCAGTATTTT.